Each of the 31 T cell receptor beta chains below was sequenced from the same sample in a study of T cell changes during pregnancy in multiple sclerosis. Measured with immunoSEQ multiplex PCR; TCRdb has only the in-frame clones, and not every one. The sample yields under 70,000 clones, 90% to 95% seen once. This specimen was peripheral blood, taken in the third trimester of pregnancy. Source of these receptors: a female donor in good health, enrolled as a control in a pregnancy study.

This chain links TRBV7-8 with TRBJ2-1; TRBD2 matches at 7 bases. The CDR3 is made up of 21 amino acids. The ends lost 2 bases at V and 5 bases at J; junction bases unmatched: 24. Per germline, CDR1 SGHVS and CDR2 FQNEAQ. The CDR3 spells CASSLRVGLLARNLTDNEQFF. CDR3 coding DNA: TGTGCCAGCAGCTTAAGGGTGGGACTACTAGCGAGAAACTTAACCGACAATGAGCAGTTCTTC.

This clone was seen just once. The V call is TRBV9, the J call TRBJ2-2; D possibly corresponds to TRBD2 (6 bases). The CDR3 consists of 15 residues. V shed 4 bases and J shed 1 base, with 11 bases lying between them. Germline V gives CDR1 SGDLS, CDR2 YYNGEE. The CDR3 sequence: CASSNRLENTGELFF. CDR3 sequence (DNA): TGTGCCAGCAGCAACCGACTAGAGAACACCGGGGAGCTGTTTTTT.

V usage is TRBV30 and J usage is TRBJ2-1; TRBD1 agrees at 8 bases. Germline CDR1 GTSNPN, CDR2 SVGIG (reference sequence). The CDR3 is 13 residues long. V lost 5 bases to trimming and J lost 3 bases; unmatched junction nucleotides: 3. CDR3 region: CAWGTGLYNEQFF. The DNA for the CDR3 is TGTGCCTGGGGGACAGGTCTCTACAATGAGCAGTTCTTC.

The J gene is TRBJ1-2, the V gene TRBV7-9; D perhaps matches TRBD1 (5 bases). This CDR3 has 15 amino acids. Trimming cost V 5 bases and J 1 base, with 14 bases left between them. Germline lookup yields CDR1 SEHNR and CDR2 FQNEAQ (reference sequence). CDR3 region: CASSPGLENNYGYTF. In nucleotides, the CDR3 is TGTGCCAGCAGCCCGGGACTTGAGAATAACTATGGCTACACCTTC.

The V and J genes are TRBV9 and TRBJ2-5, with D possibly matching TRBD2 (6 bases). Germline V gene data show CDR1 as SGDLS and CDR2 as YYNGEE. CDR3 length equals 15 residues. V was pared by 3 bases and J by 4 bases, with 16 bases between. This CDR3 reads CASSAGGAWVETQYF. CDR3 in DNA: TGTGCCAGCAGCGCCGGAGGGGCGTGGGTAGAGACCCAGTACTTC.

This clone was detected only once. V gene TRBV7-8 combines with J gene TRBJ2-7, with 9 nucleotides matching TRBD2. With 5 bases clipped from V and 3 bases from J, the junction kept 11 bases outside the gene matches. The CDR3 sequence is 16 residues long. Germline V lookup: CDR1 SGHVS, CDR2 FQNEAQ. In nucleotides, the CDR3 is TGTGCCAGCAGCCTCGGGACTAGCCGACTCCTCTACGAGCAGTACTTC. Residues: CASSLGTSRLLYEQYF.

The J gene is TRBJ2-3, the V gene TRBV4-1; D may be TRBD1 (5 bases). Germline V gene sequence: CDR1 MGHRA, CDR2 YSYEKL. Trimming took 1 base from V and 6 from J, leaving 20 bases between them. This CDR3 has 17 residues. The chain's CDR3 is CASSQVGRRQGSDTQYF. In nucleotides, the CDR3 is TGCGCCAGCAGCCAAGTAGGTCGGCGGCAGGGATCTGATACGCAGTATTTT.

The V gene is TRBV6-5, the J gene TRBJ2-1; 12 bases line up with TRBD2. The CDR3 is 14 amino acids. Germline assignment: CDR1 MNHEY and CDR2 SVGAGI. J was trimmed by 6 bases and V by 8 bases; bases with no gene match: 5. CDR3 nucleotides: TGTGCCAGCGCGCCGGGACTAGCGGGCAATGAGCAGTTCTTC. Translation gives CASAPGLAGNEQFF.

J is TRBJ1-5 and V is TRBV18; the D gene is possibly TRBD1 (6 bases). With 5 bases removed from V and 0 bases from J, the gap between germline ends came to 11 bases. CDR1 and CDR2 (germline): KGHSH, LQKENI. The CDR3 runs to 15 residues. The CDR3 here is CASSTDRYSNQPQHF. The DNA of the CDR3 is TGTGCCAGCTCAACGGACAGATATAGCAATCAGCCCCAGCATTTT.

This chain joins TRBV6-1 and TRBJ2-5; TRBD1 matches 8 bases. Germline loops: CDR1 MNHNS, CDR2 SASEGT. This CDR3 is built from 16 residues. Unmatched junction bases numbered 9, after V lost 1 base and J lost 5 bases. The CDR3 DNA sequence: TGTGCCAGCAGTGAAGGCATGGACAGGGCTCGGGAGACCCAGTACTTC. It translates to CASSEGMDRARETQYF.

V and J are TRBV15 and TRBJ1-3; D is uncertain. The CDR3 is 14 residues long. Germline assignment: CDR1 LNHNV and CDR2 YYDKDF (reference sequence). Trimming cost V 0 bases and J 4 bases, with 7 bases left between them. The CDR3 DNA is TGTGCCACCAGCAGAGACAACAGAGGAAACACCATATATTTT. It yields the protein CATSRDNRGNTIYF.

The CDR3 sequence: CASSIHPLRDRLFPYEQYF. CDR3 DNA sequence: TGTGCCAGTAGTATACACCCGCTCCGGGACAGGTTATTCCCCTACGAGCAGTACTTC. The rearrangement links TRBV19 to TRBJ2-7; 8 nucleotides align to TRBD1. Trimming removed 2 bases from V and 2 bases from J; junction bases left unmatched: 17. Germline V gene data show CDR1 as LNHDA and CDR2 as SQIVND (reference sequence). The CDR3 extends over 19 amino acids.

DNA for the CDR3: TGTGCCAGCAGCTTGTCTAGCGGGACACCCTTAAATGAGCAGTTCTTC. Its protein product is CASSLSSGTPLNEQFF. V is TRBV5-6 and J is TRBJ2-1, with 9 positions matching TRBD2. The ends lost 1 base at V and 7 bases at J; junction bases unmatched: 9. The CDR3 contains 16 residues. Germline V lookup: CDR1 SGHDT, CDR2 YYEEEE.

The V gene is TRBV11-3, the J gene TRBJ2-7; a possible D gene is TRBD2 (5 bases). Per the germline V gene, CDR1 is SGHNT and CDR2 is YENEEA. V shed 5 bases and J shed 5 bases, with 13 bases lying between them. The CDR3 length is 13 residues. CDR3 sequence (DNA): TGTGCCAGCAGCCCCTCGGTGGGAGACGAGCAGTACTTC. Amino acids: CASSPSVGDEQYF.

The chain combines TRBV5-1 with TRBJ2-3; D unresolved. This CDR3 is 11 amino acids long. The germline V gene encodes CDR1 SGHRS and CDR2 YFSETQ. V lost 5 bases and J lost 5, with 6 bases in between. CDR3 sequence: CASRREDTQYF. The CDR3 region has the DNA TGCGCCAGCAGAAGAGAAGATACGCAGTATTTT. The full variable domain, with the rest looked up from reference TRBV5-1 and TRBJ2-3, is KAGVTQTPRYLIKTRGQQVTLSCSPISGHRSVSWYQQTPGQGLQFLFEYFSETQRNKGNFPGRFSGRQFSNSRSEMNVSTLELGDSALYLCASRREDTQYFGPGTRLTVL.

The chain links TRBV11-2 to TRBJ2-5; possible D gene TRBD1, 6 bases. V lost 2 bases, J lost 2 bases, and 12 bases lay in between. Germline assignment: CDR1 SGHAT and CDR2 FQNNGV. The CDR3 consists of 15 residues. CDR3 in DNA: TGTGCCAGCAGCTTAACACAGGGTCTGCAAGAGACCCAGTACTTC. Encoded protein: CASSLTQGLQETQYF. The full variable domain, with the rest looked up from reference TRBV11-2 and TRBJ2-5, is EAGVAQSPRYKIIEKRQSVAFWCNPISGHATLYWYQQILGQGPKLLIQFQNNGVVDDSQLPKDRFSAERLKGVDSTLKIQPAKLEDSAVYLCASSLTQGLQETQYFGPGTRLLVL.

The chain employs TRBV2 and TRBJ1-1, with D tentatively TRBD1 (5 bases). The length of the CDR3 is 14 residues. With 7 bases removed from V and 0 bases from J, the gap between germline ends came to 12 bases. CDR1 SNHLY and CDR2 FYNNEI come from the germline V gene. DNA of the CDR3: TGTGCCAGCACCCCGGAGGGGTTGAACACTGAAGCTTTCTTT. Its translation: CASTPEGLNTEAFF.

The DNA of the CDR3 is TGTGCCAGCAGTGAATTAGGAGGTAGCAATCAGCCCCAGCATTTT. Protein sequence: CASSELGGSNQPQHF. The J gene is TRBJ1-5, the V gene TRBV6-1; D gene unclear. The CDR3 is 15 residues long. CDR1 MNHNS and CDR2 SASEGT come from the germline V gene. Trimming removed 2 bases from V and 0 bases from J, with 8 bases in between.

The chain has TRBV18 and TRBJ1-1; 10 bases align to TRBD1. The CDR3 runs to 14 residues. Trimming removed 3 bases from V and 10 bases from J; junction bases left unmatched: 8. Per germline, CDR1 KGHSH and CDR2 LQKENI. CDR3 region: CASSPSEGDRGAFF. Written as DNA, the CDR3 is TGTGCCAGCTCACCGTCAGAGGGGGACAGGGGAGCTTTCTTT.

The rearrangement links TRBV14 to TRBJ1-2, with a tentative D call TRBD1 (5 bases). The V end lost 4 bases, the J end lost 3 bases, and 18 bases lay between the germline ends. This CDR3 is 16 amino acids long. Germline CDR1 and CDR2: SGHDN and FVKESK. In DNA, the CDR3 is TGTGCCAGCAGCCCCACCGCTACTGGAGGGGACTATGGCTACACCTTC. It specifies CASSPTATGGDYGYTF.

This chain joins TRBV5-4 and TRBJ1-1, with no clear D. Looked up from germline, CDR1 is SGHNT and CDR2 is YYREEE (reference sequence). Trimming stripped 0 bases from V and 2 bases from J, with 11 bases between. The CDR3 consists of 15 residues. The CDR3, as DNA: TGTGCCAGCAGCTTGGGCGGAGGGATAAACACTGAAGCTTTCTTT. Its translation is CASSLGGGINTEAFF.

The chain joins TRBV7-9 to TRBJ2-3; 14 bases map to TRBD2. V lost 3 bases to trimming and J lost 2 bases; unmatched junction nucleotides: 4. Per the germline V gene, CDR1 is SEHNR and CDR2 is FQNEAQ (reference sequence). This CDR3 region has 17 residues. Here the CDR3 DNA reads TGTGCCAGCAGCTTCCGACTAGCGGGGGGGTACACAGATACGCAGTATTTT. It yields the protein CASSFRLAGGYTDTQYF.

The chain recombines TRBV6-5 with TRBJ1-2; D is uncertain. The germline V and J ends were trimmed by 5 bases and 8 bases, with 9 bases remaining between them. The CDR3 extends over 11 amino acids. The V gene's germline CDR1 is MNHEY and CDR2 SVGAGI. The CDR3 coding sequence is TGTGCCAGCAGTGACCCGAGGGGCTACACCTTC. It translates to CASSDPRGYTF.

CDR3: CASRRTQTYEQYF. For the CDR3, the DNA is TGTGCCAGCCGTCGGACACAAACCTACGAGCAGTACTTC. This chain uses TRBV2 with TRBJ2-7; perhaps TRBD1 as D (5 bases). The ends were cut back, 8 bases at V and 2 bases at J, with 13 bases in the middle. The CDR3 sequence is 13 residues long. Germline V CDR1 and CDR2: SNHLY, FYNNEI.

This clone has only one observation. The V gene is TRBV28, the J gene TRBJ2-5, with 8 bases that match TRBD1. The CDR3 covers 16 residues. The ends lost 1 base at V and 4 bases at J; junction bases unmatched: 8. CDR1 and CDR2 from the germline V gene are MDHEN and SYDVKM. The CDR3: CASSLFGRGQAETQYF. CDR3 nucleotides: TGTGCCAGCAGTTTATTTGGCAGGGGGCAGGCAGAGACCCAGTACTTC.

This chain links TRBV27 with TRBJ2-1; a possible D gene is TRBD2 (6 bases). This CDR3 is built from 14 residues. Germline CDR1 and CDR2: MNHEY and SMNVEV (reference sequence). V was cut by 3 bases and J by 6 bases, with 12 bases left in between. The CDR3 region has the DNA TGTGCCAGCAGTTTGGGGGGAGAAGGCAATGAGCAGTTCTTC. It encodes CASSLGGEGNEQFF.

The CDR3 sequence is CASSFGGGGYGYTF. As DNA, the CDR3 is TGTGCCAGCAGTTTCGGGGGAGGGGGCTATGGCTACACCTTC. The chain links TRBV27 to TRBJ1-2, with D possibly TRBD1 on 6 matching bases. In germline, CDR1 is MNHEY, CDR2 SMNVEV (reference sequence). The length of the CDR3 is 14 residues. V was cut by 3 bases and J by 4 bases, with 12 bases left in between.

Only a few counts were recorded for this clone. This chain connects TRBV30 to TRBJ1-6; D uncertain. Germline values: CDR1 GTSNPN, CDR2 SVGIG (reference sequence). The CDR3 contains 14 residues. The V gene lost 3 bases and the J gene lost 7 bases, with 13 bases spanning the gap. The CDR3 region is CAWSSGRENSPLHF. The CDR3 bases are TGTGCCTGGAGCTCGGGTCGAGAGAATTCACCCCTCCACTTT.

In this sample, this clone turned up once. One end of the junction does not line up with germline, which may come from a read error. This chain uses TRBV30 with TRBJ1-5, with no clear D. Germline CDR1 reads GTSNPN; CDR2 reads SVGIG (reference sequence). The CDR3 runs to 13 residues. The CDR3, as DNA: TGTGCCTGGAGTGTACGAGGGTATCAACCCCAGCATTTT. As protein: CAWSVRGYQPQHF.

The CDR3 protein is CASSYSQGGDTQYF. CDR3 nucleotides: TGTGCCAGCAGTTATTCGCAGGGCGGCGATACGCAGTATTTT. The chain has TRBV6-5 and TRBJ2-3; a weak D match, TRBD1 (5 bases). Per germline, CDR1 MNHEY and CDR2 SVGAGI. There are 14 residues in the CDR3. V gave up 3 bases and J gave up 6 bases, with 13 bases separating them.

The chain uses TRBV18 and TRBJ2-2; 7 nucleotides align to TRBD2. Germline lookup yields CDR1 KGHSH and CDR2 LQKENI. The trim removed 2 bases at V and 6 bases at J, leaving 6 bases unmatched. The CDR3 has 15 residues. Here the CDR3 reads CASSPSREASGELFF. The DNA for the CDR3 is TGTGCCAGCTCACCATCCCGGGAGGCGTCCGGGGAGCTGTTTTTT.